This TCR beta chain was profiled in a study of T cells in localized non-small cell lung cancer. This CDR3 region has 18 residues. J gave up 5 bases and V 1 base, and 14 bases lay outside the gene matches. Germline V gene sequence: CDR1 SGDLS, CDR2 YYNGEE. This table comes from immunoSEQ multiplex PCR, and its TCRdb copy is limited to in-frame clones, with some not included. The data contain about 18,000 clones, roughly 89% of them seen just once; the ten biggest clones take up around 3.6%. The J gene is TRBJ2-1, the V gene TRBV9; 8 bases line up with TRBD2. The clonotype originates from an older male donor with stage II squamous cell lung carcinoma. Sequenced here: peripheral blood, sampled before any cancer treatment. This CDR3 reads CASSVRLAGDTLNNEQFF. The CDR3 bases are TGTGCCAGCAGCGTACGGCTAGCGGGTGACACTTTAAACAATGAGCAGTTCTTC. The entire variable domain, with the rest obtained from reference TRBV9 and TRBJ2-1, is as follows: DSGVTQTPKHLITATGQRVTLRCSPRSGDLSVYWYQQSLDQGLQFLIQYYNGEERAKGNILERFSAQQFPDLHSELNLSSLELGDSALYFCASSVRLAGDTLNNEQFFGPGTRLTVL.